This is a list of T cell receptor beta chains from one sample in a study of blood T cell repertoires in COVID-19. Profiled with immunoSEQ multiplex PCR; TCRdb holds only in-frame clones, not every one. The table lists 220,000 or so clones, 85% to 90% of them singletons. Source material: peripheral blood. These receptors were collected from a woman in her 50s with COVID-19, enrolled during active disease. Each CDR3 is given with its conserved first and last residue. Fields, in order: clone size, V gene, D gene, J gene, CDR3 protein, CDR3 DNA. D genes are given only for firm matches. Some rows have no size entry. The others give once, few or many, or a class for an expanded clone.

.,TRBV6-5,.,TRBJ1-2,CASSYITGNYGYTF,TGTGCCAGCAGTTACATCACAGGGAACTATGGCTACACCTTC
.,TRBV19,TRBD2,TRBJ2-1,CASSVGLGRSYNEQFF,TGTGCCAGTAGTGTCGGACTAGGGAGGTCCTACAATGAGCAGTTCTTC
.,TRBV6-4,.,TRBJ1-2,CARTQGIYGYTF,TGTGCCAGGACCCAGGGAATCTATGGCTACACCTTC
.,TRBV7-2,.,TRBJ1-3,CASSLGQRNQLGGNTIYF,TGTGCCAGCAGCCTCGGACAGCGTAACCAGCTTGGAGGAAACACCATATATTTT
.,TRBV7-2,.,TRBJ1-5,CASSLGPTTNQPQHF,TGTGCCAGCAGCTTAGGGCCCACTACTAATCAGCCCCAGCATTTT
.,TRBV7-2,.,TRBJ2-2,CASSLRQSNTGELFF,TGTGCCAGCAGCCTCAGACAGTCGAACACCGGGGAGCTGTTTTTT
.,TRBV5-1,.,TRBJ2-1,CASSLSPGLRDNEQFF,TGCGCCAGCAGCTTATCACCGGGACTCAGGGACAATGAGCAGTTCTTC
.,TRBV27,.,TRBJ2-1,CASSLEGDEQFF,TGTGCCAGCAGTTTAGAGGGGGATGAGCAGTTCTTC
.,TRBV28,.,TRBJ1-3,CASSLYFRVTGNTIYF,TGTGCCAGCAGTTTATATTTCAGGGTCACGGGAAACACCATATATTTT
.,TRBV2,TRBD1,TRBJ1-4,CASSITGGIGEKLFF,TGTGCCAGCAGTATTACAGGGGGGATAGGCGAAAAACTGTTTTTT
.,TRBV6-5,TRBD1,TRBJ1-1,CASSPTTGKNTEAFF,TGTGCCAGCAGTCCGACGACAGGGAAGAACACTGAAGCTTTCTTT
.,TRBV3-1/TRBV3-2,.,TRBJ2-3,CASSQDLTFGDTQYF,TGTGCCAGCAGCCAAGATCTAACGTTTGGAGATACGCAGTATTTT
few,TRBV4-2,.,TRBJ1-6,CASSQDGQNNSPLHF,TGTGCCAGCAGCCAAGATGGACAGAATAATTCACCCCTCCACTTT
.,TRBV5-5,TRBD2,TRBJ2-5,CASSSGLAIETQYF,TGTGCCAGCAGCTCGGGACTAGCGATTGAGACCCAGTACTTC
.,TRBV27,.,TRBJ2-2,CASSLTGSTGELFF,TGTGCCAGCAGCCTCACAGGGTCCACCGGGGAGCTGTTTTTT
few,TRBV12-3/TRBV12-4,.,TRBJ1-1,CASSLVRNTEAFF,TGTGCCAGCAGTTTAGTCAGGAACACTGAAGCTTTCTTT
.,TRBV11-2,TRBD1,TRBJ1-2,CASSAITGTGDRGYTF,TGTGCCAGCAGCGCAATTACCGGGACAGGGGATCGTGGCTACACCTTC
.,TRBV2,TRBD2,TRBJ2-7,CASREVPGLAAPYEQYF,TGTGCCAGCAGGGAGGTCCCGGGACTAGCGGCACCTTACGAGCAGTACTTC
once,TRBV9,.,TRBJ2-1,CASSLGGASINEQFF,TGTGCCAGCAGCCTCGGCGGGGCTAGCATTAACGAGCAGTTCTTC
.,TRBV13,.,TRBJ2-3,CASSLGRVRTDTQYF,TGTGCCAGCAGCTTAGGCAGGGTAAGGACAGATACGCAGTATTTT
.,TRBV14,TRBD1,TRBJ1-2,CASSQVTGSHGYTF,TGTGCCAGCAGCCAAGTGACAGGGTCCCATGGCTACACCTTC
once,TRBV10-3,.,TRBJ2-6,CATAPSDSSYSGANVLTF,TGTGCCACCGCACCCTCGGACAGTTCATACTCTGGGGCCAACGTCCTGACTTTC
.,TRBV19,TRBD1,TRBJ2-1,CANPGQDSYNEQFF,TGTGCCAACCCGGGACAGGACTCCTACAATGAGCAGTTCTTC
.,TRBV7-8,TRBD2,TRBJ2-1,CASSLLAGVPGNEQFF,TGTGCCAGCAGCTTACTAGCGGGGGTCCCAGGAAATGAGCAGTTCTTC
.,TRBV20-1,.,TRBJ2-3,CSASNRRVGLVSKSDTQYF,TGCAGTGCTAGTAACCGCAGGGTGGGGCTGGTTAGTAAATCGGATACGCAGTATTTT
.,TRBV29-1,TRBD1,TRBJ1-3,CSVAGTGLSGNTIYF,TGCAGCGTTGCCGGGACAGGCCTCTCTGGAAACACCATATATTTT
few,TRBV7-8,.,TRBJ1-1,CASRPTGVNTEAFF,TGTGCCAGCAGACCGACAGGTGTGAACACTGAAGCTTTCTTT
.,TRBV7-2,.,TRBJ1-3,CASSTGAGNTIYF,TGTGCCAGCAGCACAGGTGCAGGAAACACCATATATTTT
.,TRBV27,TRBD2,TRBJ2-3,CASSPSGGGGDTQYF,TGTGCCAGCAGCCCAAGCGGGGGGGGCGGGGATACGCAGTATTTT